A single T cell receptor beta chain is shown here with its context. This record comes from a study of T-cell reconstitution after alpha-beta-depleted transplantation in children. Using unique molecular identifiers, the investigators prepared the TCRbeta library. TCRdb fed the PCR reads into MiXCR, producing one record per CDR3 protein. The sample gives about 400,000 distinct CDR3 sequences, just over 20% of which show up once; 3.5% to 4% is in the top ten. The CDR3 runs to 15 residues. The V gene lost 0 bases and the J gene lost 0 bases, with 5 bases spanning the gap. Germline loops: CDR1 KGHDR, CDR2 SFDVKD.

This chain connects TRBV24-1 to TRBJ2-1; no reliable D call. The material sequenced was PBMCs from the stem cell graft donor, taken from the stem cell graft. The sequence was collected from a human donor who donated a stem cell graft to a child with acute myeloid leukemia. The DNA of the CDR3 is TGTGCCACCAGTGATTTGCGGAGCTCCTACAATGAGCAGTTCTTC. Protein product: CATSDLRSSYNEQFF.